Presented here are 24 T cell receptor beta chains from one specimen sequenced in a study of OX40 agonist ivuxolimab in advanced cancers. TCRdb's table, derived via immunoSEQ multiplex PCR, lists solely in-frame clones and lacks some. The table records around 95,000 clones, around nine tenths of them present only once. The sequencing here drew on CD4+ or CD8+ T cells sorted from blood, taken in a trial of the OX40 agonist ivuxolimab. These receptors originate from an adult with an advanced solid tumor such as melanoma, head and neck, liver or kidney cancer.

J is TRBJ2-5 and V is TRBV9, with D tentatively TRBD2 (6 bases). Germline V gene lookup returns CDR1 SGDLS and CDR2 YYNGEE. CDR3 length equals 16 residues. Trimming pared 4 bases from V and 2 bases from J, leaving 18 bases between. DNA for the CDR3: TGTGCCAGCAGCTGGTCGTCGGGGGAGTTACAAGAGACCCAGTACTTC. Amino acids: CASSWSSGELQETQYF.

The chain is built from TRBV6-6 and TRBJ2-1, with a tentative D call TRBD1 (5 bases). Germline loops: CDR1 MNHNY, CDR2 SVGAGI (reference sequence). This CDR3 has 13 amino acids. V gave up 6 bases and J gave up 4 bases, with 10 bases separating them. As DNA, the CDR3 is TGTGCCAGCAGCTGGACACCTTACAATGAGCAGTTCTTC. It yields the protein CASSWTPYNEQFF.

This chain connects TRBV14 to TRBJ2-3, with 10 bases aligning to TRBD2. Germline V gives CDR1 SGHDN, CDR2 FVKESK. Unmatched junction bases numbered 9, after V lost 4 bases and J lost 14 bases. This CDR3 has 13 amino acids. In nucleotides, the CDR3 is TGTGCCAGCAGCCCTCAAGCGGGGGGGCCGGGGTATTTT. It translates to CASSPQAGGPGYF.

The chain links TRBV5-1 to TRBJ2-2, with a weak D call TRBD2 (6 bases). This CDR3 spans 18 amino acids. Trimming left V 4 bases short and J 4 bases short, with 23 bases between. CDR1 SGHRS and CDR2 YFSETQ come from the germline V gene. This chain's CDR3 is CASSPTVARRGSTGELFF. CDR3 nucleotides: TGCGCCAGCAGCCCAACCGTCGCAAGGCGGGGTAGCACCGGGGAGCTGTTTTTT. Drawing the rest from reference TRBV5-1 and TRBJ2-2, the complete variable domain is KAGVTQTPRYLIKTRGQQVTLSCSPISGHRSVSWYQQTPGQGLQFLFEYFSETQRNKGNFPGRFSGRQFSNSRSEMNVSTLELGDSALYLCASSPTVARRGSTGELFFGEGSRLTVL.

This clone has a single count. CDR3 in DNA: TGTGCTACAAATCTAGGGACAGGGAGCAATCAGCCCCAGCATTTT. Protein sequence: CATNLGTGSNQPQHF. The chain couples TRBV10-3 to TRBJ1-5; 9 positions agree with TRBD1. The CDR3 runs 15 residues. CDR1 ENHRY and CDR2 SYGVKD come from the germline V gene.

The chain joins TRBV5-1 to TRBJ2-1, with 7 bases matching TRBD2. The CDR3 contains 18 residues. V was pared by 0 bases and J by 6 bases, with 15 bases of the junction left unmatched. Germline-derived CDR1 and CDR2 are SGHRS and YFSETQ. The CDR3 region is CASSLANPSRGGFNEQFF. CDR3 in DNA: TGCGCCAGCAGCTTGGCCAACCCCTCTCGCGGGGGATTCAATGAGCAGTTCTTC.

The V gene is TRBV4-1, the J gene TRBJ2-4, with D possibly matching TRBD1 (5 bases). Germline CDR1 and CDR2: MGHRA and YSYEKL. The CDR3 length is 14 residues. The V gene lost 0 bases and the J gene lost 16 bases, with 19 bases spanning the gap. As DNA, the CDR3 is TGCGCCAGCAGCCAAGATGGGCAGGGCGCTTGGAACTACTTC. Translated, it gives CASSQDGQGAWNYF.

The rearrangement joins TRBV30 to TRBJ1-1; D not certain. V was shortened by 2 bases and J by 8 bases, with 12 bases between the two germline ends. Germline lookup yields CDR1 GTSNPN and CDR2 SVGIG (reference sequence). The CDR3 totals 12 residues. In DNA, the CDR3 is TGTGCCTGGAGTCTGAGTACCAGGGAAGCTTTCTTT. This gives the protein CAWSLSTREAFF. Variable domain in full (rest from reference TRBV30 and TRBJ1-1): SQTIHQWPATLVQPVGSPLSLECTVEGTSNPNLYWYRQAAGRGLQLLFYSVGIGQISSEVPQNLSASRPQDRQFILSSKKLLLSDSGFYLCAWSLSTREAFFGQGTRLTVV.

The V and J genes are TRBV27 and TRBJ2-1; 8 nucleotides agree with TRBD1. Germline-derived CDR1 and CDR2 are MNHEY and SMNVEV (reference sequence). The CDR3 contains 13 residues. V trimming: 4 bases; J trimming: 6 bases; junction bases outside the gene matches: 2. CDR3: CASSWTGFNEQFF. As DNA, the CDR3 is TGTGCCAGCAGTTGGACAGGGTTCAATGAGCAGTTCTTC.

The chain employs TRBV5-1 and TRBJ1-4; D is uncertain. This CDR3 region has 15 residues. Germline V CDR1 and CDR2: SGHRS, YFSETQ. V lost 0 bases and J 4 bases, leaving 10 bases between the germline ends. DNA for the CDR3: TGCGCCAGCAGCTTGGCCAGGAGACTTAATGAAAAACTGTTTTTT. Its translation is CASSLARRLNEKLFF. Full variable domain (remainder filled in from reference TRBV5-1 and TRBJ1-4): KAGVTQTPRYLIKTRGQQVTLSCSPISGHRSVSWYQQTPGQGLQFLFEYFSETQRNKGNFPGRFSGRQFSNSRSEMNVSTLELGDSALYLCASSLARRLNEKLFFGSGTQLSVL.

The chain combines TRBV5-4 with TRBJ2-3; the match to TRBD1 covers 12 bases. CDR3 length: 17 residues. Germline V gives CDR1 SGHNT, CDR2 YYREEE (reference sequence). The V gene end was trimmed by 5 bases and the J gene end by 0 bases; junction bases not matched to a gene: 7. CDR3 residues: CASSRPGQGASTDTQYF. The DNA of the CDR3 is TGTGCCAGCAGTCGACCGGGACAGGGGGCGAGCACAGATACGCAGTATTTT.

The chain couples TRBV18 to TRBJ1-3; tentative D call: TRBD1 (5 bases). The CDR3 contains 15 residues. With 1 base removed from V and 2 bases from J, the gap between germline ends came to 9 bases. CDR1 is KGHSH, CDR2 LQKENI, per germline. DNA for the CDR3: TGTGCCAGCTCACCACTCTCAGGGACTGGAAACACCATATATTTT. Translated: CASSPLSGTGNTIYF.

The V and J genes are TRBV6-1 and TRBJ1-2, with D uncertain. The CDR3 has 14 amino acids. Looked up from germline, CDR1 is MNHNS and CDR2 is SASEGT. V lost 1 base, J lost 2 bases, and 8 bases lay in between. CDR3 in amino acids: CASSEGQGNYGYTF. Here the CDR3 DNA reads TGTGCCAGCAGTGAAGGACAAGGGAACTATGGCTACACCTTC.

This chain uses TRBV10-3 with TRBJ1-1; D gene uncertain. Looked up from germline, CDR1 is ENHRY and CDR2 is SYGVKD. Trimming shortened V by 10 bases and J by 3 bases, and 15 bases separated the two germline ends. The CDR3 totals 13 residues. CDR3 sequence (DNA): TGTGCCACGCAAAGCCGGGTTGACACTGAAGCTTTCTTT. It codes for CATQSRVDTEAFF.

The V call is TRBV6-1, the J call TRBJ2-7, with D possibly matching TRBD2 (6 bases). CDR1 is MNHNS, CDR2 SASEGT, per germline. This CDR3 has 12 residues. The V gene lost 4 bases and the J gene lost 5 bases, with 9 bases spanning the gap. The CDR3 loop reads CASSVGGHEQYF. CDR3 DNA sequence: TGTGCCAGCAGTGTAGGAGGGCACGAGCAGTACTTC.

CDR3 loop: CASSMLTGELFF. The CDR3 nucleotides are TGTGCCAGTAGTATGTTAACCGGGGAGCTGTTTTTT. V is TRBV19 and J is TRBJ2-2; D is unclear. Germline V gene sequence: CDR1 LNHDA, CDR2 SQIVND (reference sequence). The CDR3 sequence is 12 residues long. The germline V and J ends were trimmed by 3 bases and 5 bases, with 4 bases remaining between them.

The rearrangement joins TRBV6-6 to TRBJ1-1; no reliable D call. CDR1 is MNHNY and CDR2 is SVGAGI in the germline V gene (reference sequence). V dropped 0 bases and J dropped 1 base, with 6 bases sitting between them. The CDR3 covers 14 residues. The CDR3 loop reads CASSYSRGNTEAFF. CDR3 bases: TGTGCCAGCAGTTACTCGCGGGGGAACACTGAAGCTTTCTTT.

The rearrangement uses TRBV7-6 and TRBJ2-2, with D perhaps TRBD2 (5 bases). V lost 3 bases to trimming and J lost 1 base, with 9 bases between them. The CDR3 consists of 15 residues. Germline values: CDR1 SGHVS, CDR2 FNYEAQ. The CDR3 sequence: CASSFLRVNTGELFF. Written as DNA, the CDR3 is TGTGCCAGCAGCTTCTTGCGGGTGAACACCGGGGAGCTGTTTTTT.

This clone showed up just a few times. Different DNA sequences within this sample yield the same CDR3. The CDR3 is CASSLDVGRRSSGANVLTF. CDR3 bases: TGCGCCAGCAGCTTGGATGTCGGCAGGAGAAGCTCTGGGGCCAACGTCCTGACTTTC. The rearrangement links TRBV5-1 to TRBJ2-6, with unresolved D. The V gene's germline CDR1 is SGHRS and CDR2 YFSETQ. V was clipped by 0 bases and J by 0 bases, with 16 bases between them. The CDR3 has 19 amino acids.

The genes are TRBV21-1 and TRBJ1-5; TRBD1 is the table's D call and was not checked against the DNA. TRBV21-1 is an annotated pseudogene. The CDR3 extends over 16 amino acids. The CDR3 loop reads CASSNAPGQGCQPQHF. The DNA of the CDR3 is TGTGCCAGCAGCAACGCCCCGGGACAGGGCTGTCAGCCCCAGCATTTT.

This sequence joins TRBV28 and TRBJ1-2; D is perhaps TRBD1 (5 bases). This CDR3 is built from 12 residues. The V end lost 10 bases, the J end lost 6 bases, and 15 bases lay between the germline ends. Germline V lookup: CDR1 MDHEN, CDR2 SYDVKM. The DNA for the CDR3 is TGTGCCACGAAACTAGGGGTCCATGGCTACACCTTC. It translates to CATKLGVHGYTF.

The CDR3 loop reads CAWSRTGFNYGYTF. The CDR3 DNA follows: TGTGCCTGGAGTAGGACAGGGTTTAACTATGGCTACACCTTC. The gene calls are TRBV30 and TRBJ1-2, with 8 bases identical to TRBD1. The CDR3 extends over 14 amino acids. The V and J ends lost 2 bases and 1 base, in that order; junction bases with no gene match: 3. Germline CDR1 and CDR2: GTSNPN and SVGIG (reference sequence).

The chain has TRBV5-1 and TRBJ2-1; D may correspond to TRBD1 or TRBD2 (5 bases each). Germline V gene data show CDR1 as SGHRS and CDR2 as YFSETQ. The CDR3 covers 15 residues. Trimming removed 2 bases from V and 9 bases from J, with 18 bases in between. DNA for the CDR3: TGCGCCAGCAGCTTCTCTGCGGGTCTCCAGGGTGAGCAGTTCTTC. This encodes CASSFSAGLQGEQFF.

This rearrangement joins TRBV14 to TRBJ1-6; the D is unclear. Trimming took 4 bases from V and 0 from J, leaving 7 bases between them. The germline V gene has CDR1 SGHDN and CDR2 FVKESK. The CDR3 loop spans 15 amino acids. The CDR3 DNA reads TGTGCCAGCAGCCGAATAGTCTCCTATAATTCACCCCTCCACTTT. It specifies CASSRIVSYNSPLHF.